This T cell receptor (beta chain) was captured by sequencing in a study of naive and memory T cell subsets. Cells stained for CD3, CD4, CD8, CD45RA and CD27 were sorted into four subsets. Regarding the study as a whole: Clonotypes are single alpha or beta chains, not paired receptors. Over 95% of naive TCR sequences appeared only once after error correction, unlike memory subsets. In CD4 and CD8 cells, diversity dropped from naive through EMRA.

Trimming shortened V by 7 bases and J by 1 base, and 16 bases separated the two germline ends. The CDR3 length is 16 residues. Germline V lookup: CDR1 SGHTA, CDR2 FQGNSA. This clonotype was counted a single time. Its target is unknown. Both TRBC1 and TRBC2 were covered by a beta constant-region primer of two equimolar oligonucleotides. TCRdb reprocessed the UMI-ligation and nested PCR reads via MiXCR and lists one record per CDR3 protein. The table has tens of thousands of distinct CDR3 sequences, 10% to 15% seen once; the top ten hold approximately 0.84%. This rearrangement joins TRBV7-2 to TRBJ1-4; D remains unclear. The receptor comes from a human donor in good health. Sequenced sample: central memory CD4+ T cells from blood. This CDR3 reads CASTVTGVGTNEKLFF. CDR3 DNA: TGTGCCAGCACCGTGACCGGGGTTGGAACTAATGAAAAACTGTTTTTT.